The entry that follows covers one T cell receptor (beta chain) sequence. This clonotype was seen only a few times. The clone's antigen remains unknown. The record has no base qualities; no much larger clone is one base away. Receptors were amplified or captured by PCR. The reads were generated on an Illumina HiSeq 2500. To reduce PCR and sequencing biases, unique molecular identifiers were incorporated into the TCR beta cDNA libraries. About 0.5 million cDNA molecules were obtained for every 1 to 10 million input T cells, so each molecule roughly corresponded to one T cell. Patient libraries were prepared and sequenced with the same protocol used for the earlier healthy control dataset. Within a given batch, samples were prepared together, multiplexed and sequenced on the same HiSeq lane. From the authors' description of their analysis: Raw barcoded reads were processed with MIGEC, discarding single-read molecular identifier groups before consensus assembly and CDR3 extraction. VDJtools was used for post-analysis of the clonotype tables, with diversity normalized by down-sampling every dataset to the smallest sample size. Repertoire overlap clustering matched CDR3 amino acid but not nucleotide sequences to correct batch-related cross-sample contamination. TCRdb's own reprocessing of the public reads used fastp at Q25 and MiXCR and kept productive beta chains. Each CDR3 protein gets just one entry, which takes the most common genes and DNA from the rows behind it. The V and J calls reflect TCRdb's pipeline rather than the authors' work. The sample records a few hundred thousand distinct CDR3 sequences, 30% to 45% of which are singletons. The ten largest clones represent around an eighth of the sample.

This record comes from a study of post-analysis software for immune sequencing data (dated by TCRdb to the mid-2010s). About the study as a whole: Recorded disease courses included relapsing-remitting, secondary progressive and progressive-relapsing multiple sclerosis, with some patients lacking subtype annotation. The patient repertoires were compared against 11 previously published healthy control repertoires obtained from donors aged roughly 6 to 25 years. A subset of samples was prepared in parallel using single-end sample barcoding, then pooled and co-amplified after Illumina adapter ligation. General findings and caveats noted by the study authors: When samples were clustered directly using the F measure, samples prepared in the same batch co-clustered strongly, which prompted a batch-effect correction. The multiple sclerosis patient group was slightly younger than the control group. Patients showed significantly higher frequencies than controls for roughly five TRBV segments, among them TRBV5-6, TRBV5-1 and TRBV20-1. Significantly lower normalized Chao1 diversity was found in multiple sclerosis patients than in controls, suggesting substantial peripheral T-cell clonal expansion.

To demonstrate the VDJtools post-analysis software, TCR beta repertoires were profiled from the peripheral blood of more than ten young patients with multiple sclerosis. The multiple sclerosis patients were children and adolescents ranging in age from roughly 6 to 16 years. There are 13 amino acids in the CDR3, from cysteine to phenylalanine inclusive. Only the CDR3 DNA is retained, 39 bases long and in frame from the first base. V and J are truncated by 7 bases and 1 base respectively, leaving an intervening sequence of 10 bases. Taken from the germline V gene, the CDR1 and CDR2 loops are SNHLY and FYNNEI.

The material sequenced was blood. The clonotype comes from a girl aged 5 to 17 with multiple sclerosis. Rearrangement joined TRBV2 to TRBJ1-1, with the identity of the D gene unclear. The CDR3 region reads CASTKGGNTEAFF. The sequenced DNA is TGTGCCAGCACAAAGGGTGGGAACACTGAAGCTTTCTTT. Joined to the reference TRBV2 and TRBJ1-1 proteins, this CDR3 gives the full variable domain: EPEVTQTPSHQVTQMGQEVILRCVPISNHLYFYWYRQILGQKVEFLVSFYNNEISEKSEIFDDQFSVERPDGSNFTLKIRSTKLEDSAMYFCASTKGGNTEAFFGQGTRLTVV.